This T cell receptor beta chain derives from a study of OX40 agonist ivuxolimab in advanced cancers. The overall study: The dose of intravenous ivuxolimab that patients received every 2 weeks ranged from 0.01 to 10 mg/kg.

CDR3 length equals 17 residues. Looked up from germline, CDR1 is MDHEN and CDR2 is SYDVKM. V was clipped by 3 bases and J by 5 bases; unmatched bases: 14. Assay: immunoSEQ multiplex PCR; the TCRdb copy retains only in-frame clones and omits some. The sample consists of 15,000 to 20,000 clones, roughly 73% of them appearing once. The chain has TRBV28 and TRBJ2-7; 9 bases match TRBD1. This material consisted of CD4+ or CD8+ T cells sorted from blood, taken in a trial of the OX40 agonist ivuxolimab. The sequence came from an adult with an advanced solid tumor such as melanoma, head and neck, liver or kidney cancer. DNA of the CDR3: TGTGCCAGCAGTTTGGGGGGCTCGGGACAGGGACATCACGAGCAGTACTTC. Protein product: CASSLGGSGQGHHEQYF.